Following are 9 T cell receptor beta chains from one sample sequenced in a study of patients and donors after allogeneic stem cell transplantation. TCRdb recomputed calls from the RT-PCR reads with MiXCR, one row per CDR3 protein. The table lists about 960,000 distinct CDR3 sequences, roughly 17% of them singletons, with around 6% in the top ten. Specimen: blood, either unsorted or a sorted T cell fraction (not recorded which). The receptors come from a human donor who was either an allogeneic HSCT recipient or a stem cell or donor lymphocyte infusion donor (not recorded which). It is not recorded whose cells these are; they may come from a transplant donor.

This clonotype was seen more than once but under ten times. The chain couples TRBV5-1 to TRBJ1-1; D gene unclear. The V end was cut by 0 bases, the J end by 3 bases, with 12 bases between. The CDR3 runs to 15 residues. Germline CDR1 and CDR2: SGHRS and YFSETQ. Here the CDR3 reads CASSLGQAEYTEAFF. As DNA, the CDR3 is TGCGCCAGCAGCTTGGGGCAGGCAGAGTACACTGAAGCTTTCTTT. The full variable domain, rest sourced from reference TRBV5-1 and TRBJ1-1, is KAGVTQTPRYLIKTRGQQVTLSCSPISGHRSVSWYQQTPGQGLQFLFEYFSETQRNKGNFPGRFSGRQFSNSRSEMNVSTLELGDSALYLCASSLGQAEYTEAFFGQGTRLTVV.

The V call is TRBV9, the J call TRBJ1-2; D unclear. Germline V gives CDR1 SGDLS, CDR2 YYNGEE. Trimming took off 5 bases at V and 7 bases at J, with 21 bases between the two ends. The CDR3 has 15 amino acids. CDR3 residues: CASSPDPSARSGYTF. Written as DNA, the CDR3 is TGTGCCAGCAGTCCTGACCCCTCCGCCCGGTCTGGCTACACCTTC.

This clonotype was found a few times. V is TRBV7-9 and J is TRBJ1-1; 9 positions agree with TRBD1. The CDR3 spans 14 residues. V lost 6 bases and J lost 5; bases outside the gene matches: 7. CDR1 and CDR2 (germline): SEHNR, FQNEAQ (reference sequence). CDR3 DNA sequence: TGTGCCAGCAGGCAGGGACAGGGAGGTACTGAAGCTTTCTTT. It encodes CASRQGQGGTEAFF.

J is TRBJ2-3 and V is TRBV4-3; TRBD2 aligns across 9 bases. The CDR3 spans 16 residues. The germline V gene encodes CDR1 LGHNA and CDR2 YSLEER. J lost 5 bases, V lost 0 bases, and 6 bases had no gene match. The CDR3 DNA is TGCGCCAGCAGCCAAGAAAGAGCGGGGGGTAAAGATACGCAGTATTTT. It translates to CASSQERAGGKDTQYF.

The chain uses TRBV9 and TRBJ2-3; 8 nucleotides line up with TRBD2. This CDR3 has 16 residues. Losses at the gene ends were 0 bases for V and 5 bases for J; bases not matched to a gene: 8. Germline CDR1 is SGDLS and CDR2 is YYNGEE. Here the CDR3 reads CASSVAAGGYGDTQYF. The CDR3 DNA is TGTGCCAGCAGCGTAGCGGCGGGAGGTTATGGAGATACGCAGTATTTT.

In its sample, this clonotype was seen a few times. CDR3 bases: TGTGCCAGCAACAACAAGAAAGGCACTGAAGCTTTCTTT. Translating gives CASNNKKGTEAFF. The V and J genes are TRBV3-1 and TRBJ1-1; D unclear. The V gene's germline CDR1 is LGHDT and CDR2 YNNKEL (reference sequence). The CDR3 loop spans 13 amino acids. The V gene lost 7 bases and the J gene lost 4 bases, with 13 bases spanning the gap.

This sequence joins TRBV5-1 and TRBJ2-5; D not certain. The V gene's germline CDR1 is SGHRS and CDR2 YFSETQ. V gave up 0 bases and J gave up 1 base, with 7 bases separating them. This CDR3 is built from 14 residues. The CDR3 sequence: CASSLVEPQETQYF. DNA of the CDR3: TGCGCCAGCAGCTTGGTGGAGCCCCAAGAGACCCAGTACTTC.

This clonotype was detected a few times. This chain uses TRBV29-1 with TRBJ2-6, with D uncertain. V was clipped by 4 bases and J by 0 bases, with 7 bases between them. The CDR3 spans 14 residues. Germline-derived CDR1 and CDR2 are SQVTM and ANQGSEA. In DNA, the CDR3 is TGCAGCGTTGTTGGCTCCTCTGGGGCCAACGTCCTGACTTTC. Its translation is CSVVGSSGANVLTF. Full variable domain (remainder filled in from reference TRBV29-1 and TRBJ2-6): SAVISQKPSRDICQRGTSLTIQCQVDSQVTMMFWYRQQPGQSLTLIATANQGSEATYESGFVIDKFPISRPNLTFSTLTVSNMSPEDSSIYLCSVVGSSGANVLTFGAGSRLTVL.

The chain uses TRBV13 and TRBJ2-2, with TRBD2 matching over 13 bases. The trim removed 4 bases at V and 6 bases at J, leaving 5 bases unmatched. Germline V gene lookup returns CDR1 PRHDT and CDR2 FYEKMQ (reference sequence). The CDR3 sequence is 16 residues long. The CDR3 coding sequence is TGTGCCAGCAGCTCGTTTGGACTAGCGGGGGCCGGGGAGCTGTTTTTT. It translates to CASSSFGLAGAGELFF.